These T cell receptor beta chains were read from a single sample in a study of cytomegalovirus exposure and HLA in healthy donors. Generated by immunoSEQ multiplex PCR, the TCRdb table keeps only in-frame clones and is missing some. The data contain 110,000 to 150,000 clones, just under 85% of them singletons. The specimen was PBMCs. These TCRs come from a woman aged 55-75 years in good health and CMV-seropositive. The CDR3 runs from the conserved cysteine through the conserved F or W. The size entry is marked missing in some rows and otherwise reads once, few, many or a size class.

j_gene: TRBJ1-2; abundance: -; v_gene: TRBV4-1; CDR3aa: CASSPAGARRYGYTF
j_gene: TRBJ2-6; abundance: -; v_gene: TRBV7-3; CDR3aa: CASSPQRAGANVLTF
j_gene: TRBJ2-7; abundance: -; v_gene: TRBV9; CDR3aa: CASSAGVAYEQYF
j_gene: TRBJ1-1; abundance: -; v_gene: TRBV28; CDR3aa: CASRVESAGFKAFF
j_gene: TRBJ2-7; abundance: once; v_gene: TRBV2; CDR3aa: CASRAPGQGRNEQYF
j_gene: TRBJ2-1; abundance: -; v_gene: TRBV5-6; CDR3aa: CASSLPTGNNEQFF
j_gene: TRBJ2-1; abundance: -; v_gene: TRBV6-6; CDR3aa: CASVGLAGVREQFF
j_gene: TRBJ2-7; abundance: -; v_gene: TRBV4-1; CDR3aa: CASSQVAREDEQYF
j_gene: TRBJ2-5; abundance: -; v_gene: TRBV19; CDR3aa: CASSAPGGPETQYF
j_gene: TRBJ2-7; abundance: -; v_gene: TRBV2; CDR3aa: CASSLDNTYEQYF
j_gene: TRBJ2-2; abundance: -; v_gene: TRBV4-2; CDR3aa: CASSQDPPLAGNAGELFF
j_gene: TRBJ2-2; abundance: -; v_gene: TRBV27; CDR3aa: CASTSWAGEEAGELFF
j_gene: TRBJ1-1; abundance: few; v_gene: TRBV6-6; CDR3aa: CASSYSSRTEAFF
j_gene: TRBJ2-7; abundance: -; v_gene: TRBV10-3; CDR3aa: CAISESGRVHEQYF
j_gene: TRBJ1-1; abundance: -; v_gene: TRBV10-1; CDR3aa: CADKTMNTEAFF
j_gene: TRBJ1-2; abundance: -; v_gene: TRBV23-1; CDR3aa: CASSPGLGHGYTF
j_gene: TRBJ2-7; abundance: -; v_gene: TRBV11-1; CDR3aa: CASTQQEYEQYF
j_gene: TRBJ2-2; abundance: -; v_gene: TRBV5-6; CDR3aa: CASSLTSGYTGELFF
j_gene: TRBJ1-1; abundance: -; v_gene: TRBV4-1; CDR3aa: CASSQGPRGSTEAFF
j_gene: TRBJ2-7; abundance: -; v_gene: TRBV27; CDR3aa: CASSYGDRGYEQYF
j_gene: TRBJ1-5; abundance: -; v_gene: TRBV15; CDR3aa: CATSRTGGRNQPQHF
j_gene: TRBJ1-5; abundance: -; v_gene: TRBV6-5; CDR3aa: CASREGLSNQPQHF
j_gene: TRBJ2-5; abundance: -; v_gene: TRBV6-5; CDR3aa: CASSLGQGEETQYF
j_gene: TRBJ1-4; abundance: -; v_gene: TRBV28; CDR3aa: CASSLDRLGTNEKLFF
j_gene: TRBJ2-7; abundance: -; v_gene: TRBV19; CDR3aa: CASSIGLRLGAGAYEQYF
j_gene: TRBJ2-7; abundance: -; v_gene: TRBV19; CDR3aa: CASSNGATSEQYF
j_gene: TRBJ2-2; abundance: -; v_gene: TRBV13; CDR3aa: CASSPTDRNTGELFF
j_gene: TRBJ2-7; abundance: -; v_gene: TRBV29-1; CDR3aa: CSVAAGLGDYEQYF
j_gene: TRBJ1-6; abundance: -; v_gene: TRBV6-7; CDR3aa: CASSYPPGTVKLHGNSPLHF
j_gene: TRBJ1-1; abundance: -; v_gene: TRBV30; CDR3aa: CAWIRGDTEAFF
j_gene: TRBJ2-1; abundance: few; v_gene: TRBV5-1; CDR3aa: CASSHTDRVHEQFF
j_gene: TRBJ2-2; abundance: -; v_gene: TRBV9; CDR3aa: CASGSGNTGELFF
j_gene: TRBJ2-7; abundance: once; v_gene: TRBV11-2; CDR3aa: CASSLGTSGRGYEQYF
j_gene: TRBJ1-4; abundance: -; v_gene: TRBV28; CDR3aa: CASSWTVNEKLFF
j_gene: TRBJ1-3; abundance: -; v_gene: TRBV7-9; CDR3aa: CASSVRQGNTIYF
j_gene: TRBJ2-7; abundance: -; v_gene: TRBV5-4; CDR3aa: CASSSISRDEQYF
j_gene: TRBJ1-5; abundance: -; v_gene: TRBV10-3; CDR3aa: CAISERGTGGGQPQHF
j_gene: TRBJ1-3; abundance: -; v_gene: TRBV19; CDR3aa: CASSVTGFSGNTIYF
j_gene: TRBJ2-3; abundance: -; v_gene: TRBV19; CDR3aa: CASSISGSTDTQYF
j_gene: TRBJ1-4; abundance: -; v_gene: TRBV28; CDR3aa: CASSPQTGNEKLFF
j_gene: TRBJ2-7; abundance: -; v_gene: TRBV5-4; CDR3aa: CASSSGSRTDYEQYF
j_gene: TRBJ1-2; abundance: few; v_gene: TRBV6-5; CDR3aa: CASSYSGVRARGGYTF
j_gene: TRBJ2-3; abundance: -; v_gene: TRBV10-3; CDR3aa: CAISERRDTDTQYF
j_gene: TRBJ2-5; abundance: -; v_gene: TRBV6-6; CDR3aa: CASSFGSHQETQYF
j_gene: TRBJ1-1; abundance: -; v_gene: TRBV29-1; CDR3aa: CSVEGTVMNTEAFF
j_gene: TRBJ2-1; abundance: -; v_gene: TRBV28; CDR3aa: CASSPWGDRDNEQFF
j_gene: TRBJ1-2; abundance: -; v_gene: TRBV28; CDR3aa: CAIQQGADYGYTF
j_gene: TRBJ1-5; abundance: -; v_gene: TRBV27; CDR3aa: CASSSGSGLPQHF
j_gene: TRBJ2-5; abundance: -; v_gene: TRBV9; CDR3aa: CASSTQGYRETQYF
j_gene: TRBJ2-7; abundance: -; v_gene: TRBV7-2; CDR3aa: CASRSLGTSGGGAYEQYF
j_gene: TRBJ2-7; abundance: -; v_gene: TRBV7-2; CDR3aa: CASSRSSYEQYF
j_gene: TRBJ1-2; abundance: -; v_gene: TRBV13; CDR3aa: CASSLEARYGYTF
j_gene: TRBJ2-5; abundance: -; v_gene: TRBV19; CDR3aa: CASSPRGTSGHLETQYF
j_gene: TRBJ2-5; abundance: -; v_gene: TRBV7-9; CDR3aa: CASSSDDRENQETQYF
j_gene: TRBJ2-1; abundance: -; v_gene: TRBV9; CDR3aa: CASSVEYSRNEQFF
j_gene: TRBJ2-7; abundance: -; v_gene: TRBV27; CDR3aa: CASSLSGGALLQQYF
j_gene: TRBJ2-7; abundance: once; v_gene: TRBV7-8; CDR3aa: CASSTGTVLYEQYF